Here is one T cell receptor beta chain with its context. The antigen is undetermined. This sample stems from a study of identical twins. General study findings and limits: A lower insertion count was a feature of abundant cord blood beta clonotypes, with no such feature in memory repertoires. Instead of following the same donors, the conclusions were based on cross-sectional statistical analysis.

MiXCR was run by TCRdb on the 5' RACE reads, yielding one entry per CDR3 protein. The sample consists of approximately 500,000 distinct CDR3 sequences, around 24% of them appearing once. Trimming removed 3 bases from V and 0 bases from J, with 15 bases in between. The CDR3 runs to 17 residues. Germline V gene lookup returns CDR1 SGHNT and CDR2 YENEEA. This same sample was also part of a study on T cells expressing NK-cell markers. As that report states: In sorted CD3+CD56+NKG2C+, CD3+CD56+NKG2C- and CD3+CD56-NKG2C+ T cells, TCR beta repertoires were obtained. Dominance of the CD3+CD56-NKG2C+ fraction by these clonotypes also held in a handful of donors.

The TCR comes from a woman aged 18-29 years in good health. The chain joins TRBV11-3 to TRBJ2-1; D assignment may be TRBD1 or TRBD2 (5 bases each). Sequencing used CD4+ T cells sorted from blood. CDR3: CASSFGAMDRSYNEQFF. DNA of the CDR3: TGTGCCAGCAGCTTCGGGGCTATGGATCGCTCCTACAATGAGCAGTTCTTC.